Listed here are 3 T cell receptor beta chains from one sample, sequenced in a study of OX40 agonist ivuxolimab in advanced cancers. Only in-frame clones appear in the TCRdb table, and some are missing; sequencing was by immunoSEQ multiplex PCR. This table holds approximately 58,000 clones, approximately 86% found once. This material consisted of CD4+ or CD8+ T cells sorted from blood, taken in a trial of the OX40 agonist ivuxolimab. The receptor set was obtained from an adult with an advanced solid tumor such as melanoma, head and neck, liver or kidney cancer.

The chain is built from TRBV29-1 and TRBJ1-2, with 8 bases fitting TRBD1. This CDR3 is 13 amino acids long. V lost 4 bases, J lost 4 bases, and 5 bases stayed unmatched. Germline CDR1 SQVTM, CDR2 ANQGSEA. CDR3 sequence: CSVGGQASYGYTF. The CDR3 region has the DNA TGCAGCGTTGGGGGACAGGCGTCCTATGGCTACACCTTC.

This clone has just one count. J is TRBJ2-1 and V is TRBV19, with 13 bases that match TRBD2. The junction had 8 bases not matched to a gene; V was cut back by 3 bases and J by 3 bases. The germline V gene has CDR1 LNHDA and CDR2 SQIVND (reference sequence). The CDR3 contains 18 residues. The CDR3 DNA sequence: TGTGCCAGTAGTATGAACCGACTAGCGGGAGGAGGCTACAATGAGCAGTTCTTC. Protein: CASSMNRLAGGGYNEQFF. The full variable domain, in which reference TRBV19 and TRBJ2-1 provide the parts outside the CDR3, is DGGITQSPKYLFRKEGQNVTLSCEQNLNHDAMYWYRQDPGQGLRLIYYSQIVNDFQKGDIAEGYSVSREKKESFPLTVTSAQKNPTAFYLCASSMNRLAGGGYNEQFFGPGTRLTVL.

The chain is built from TRBV7-2 and TRBJ2-1, with a tentative D call TRBD1 (6 bases). Germline V gene lookup returns CDR1 SGHTA and CDR2 FQGNSA. V was cut by 8 bases and J by 8 bases, with 16 bases left in between. The CDR3 runs 13 residues. The CDR3 spells CASSPRGLDEQFF. The DNA for the CDR3 is TGTGCCAGCTCCCCTAGGGGGTTGGATGAGCAGTTCTTC.